Listed below are T cell receptor beta chains from one sample, sequenced in a study of glioma-infiltrating T cells after dendritic cell vaccination. TCRdb's table, derived via immunoSEQ multiplex PCR, lists solely in-frame clones and lacks some. The sample includes roughly 85,000 clones, 85% of them seen just once. The sequenced sample was blood, obtained after dendritic cell vaccination. The receptor set was obtained from a human donor with glioblastoma. CDR3s include the opening cysteine and the closing phenylalanine or tryptophan. Fields, in order: D gene, V gene, clone size, J gene, CDR3 protein, CDR3 DNA. A D gene is named only where the DNA matches it firmly. Not every row has a clone size; where given, it reads once, few, many or a size class.

d_call: TRBD2; v_call: TRBV7-3; clone_size: -; j_call: TRBJ2-7; cdr3_aa: CASSLGGGGISYEQYF; cdr3_nt: TGTGCCAGCAGCTTAGGCGGGGGAGGTATTTCCTACGAGCAGTACTTC
d_call: -; v_call: TRBV9; clone_size: -; j_call: TRBJ2-7; cdr3_aa: CASSVGSGHYEQYF; cdr3_nt: TGTGCCAGCAGCGTTGGCAGCGGGCACTACGAGCAGTACTTC
d_call: -; v_call: TRBV6-5; clone_size: -; j_call: TRBJ1-3; cdr3_aa: CASRSQGSGNTIYF; cdr3_nt: TGTGCCAGCAGGTCACAGGGATCTGGAAACACCATATATTTT
d_call: -; v_call: TRBV6-5; clone_size: -; j_call: TRBJ2-7; cdr3_aa: CASSYSFGGSYEQYF; cdr3_nt: TGTGCCAGCAGTTACTCTTTCGGGGGTTCCTACGAGCAGTACTTC
d_call: TRBD1; v_call: TRBV25-1; clone_size: few; j_call: TRBJ1-2; cdr3_aa: CASSERRDRGGYTF; cdr3_nt: TGTGCCAGCAGTGAAAGACGGGACAGGGGTGGCTACACCTTC
d_call: -; v_call: TRBV5-1; clone_size: -; j_call: TRBJ2-3; cdr3_aa: CASSFEGGPRTQYF; cdr3_nt: TGCGCCAGCAGCTTCGAGGGGGGGCCGAGGACGCAGTATTTT
d_call: -; v_call: TRBV30; clone_size: -; j_call: TRBJ1-1; cdr3_aa: CACSPGHPNTEAFF; cdr3_nt: TGTGCCTGCTCGCCGGGACACCCGAACACTGAAGCTTTCTTT
d_call: -; v_call: TRBV5-4; clone_size: -; j_call: TRBJ2-1; cdr3_aa: CASSLVEGGEQFF; cdr3_nt: TGTGCCAGCAGCTTGGTAGAGGGCGGCGAGCAGTTCTTC
d_call: TRBD1; v_call: TRBV5-1; clone_size: -; j_call: TRBJ2-1; cdr3_aa: CASSETGTDNEQFF; cdr3_nt: TGCGCCAGCAGCGAGACCGGGACAGACAATGAGCAGTTCTTC
d_call: -; v_call: TRBV5-1; clone_size: -; j_call: TRBJ2-7; cdr3_aa: CASSYGRGSYEQYF; cdr3_nt: TGCGCCAGCAGCTACGGTCGGGGTTCCTACGAGCAGTACTTC
d_call: TRBD1; v_call: TRBV25-1; clone_size: -; j_call: TRBJ1-4; cdr3_aa: CASSEGRRDRGNEKLFF; cdr3_nt: TGTGCCAGCAGTGAGGGTCGACGGGACAGGGGGAATGAAAAACTGTTTTTT
d_call: TRBD1; v_call: TRBV2; clone_size: -; j_call: TRBJ1-2; cdr3_aa: CASTLAGTEYGYTF; cdr3_nt: TGTGCCAGCACCTTAGCCGGGACAGAGTATGGCTACACCTTC
d_call: TRBD2; v_call: TRBV4-2; clone_size: -; j_call: TRBJ2-7; cdr3_aa: CASSQQTGGPTYEQYF; cdr3_nt: TGTGCCAGCAGCCAACAGACGGGGGGGCCTACGTACGAGCAGTACTTC
d_call: TRBD1; v_call: TRBV7-9; clone_size: -; j_call: TRBJ2-7; cdr3_aa: CASSSDRVAYEQYF; cdr3_nt: TGTGCCAGCAGTTCCGACAGGGTGGCGTACGAGCAGTACTTC
d_call: -; v_call: TRBV7-9; clone_size: -; j_call: TRBJ2-5; cdr3_aa: CASSLALGGRETQYF; cdr3_nt: TGTGCCAGCAGCTTAGCGTTGGGGGGTCGAGAGACCCAGTACTTC
d_call: -; v_call: TRBV5-6; clone_size: -; j_call: TRBJ2-1; cdr3_aa: CASSLVTASSYNEQFF; cdr3_nt: TGTGCCAGCAGCTTGGTAACAGCAAGTTCCTACAATGAGCAGTTCTTC
d_call: TRBD2; v_call: TRBV5-1; clone_size: -; j_call: TRBJ2-5; cdr3_aa: CASTSQTSAETQYF; cdr3_nt: TGCGCCAGCACGTCCCAGACTAGCGCGGAGACCCAGTACTTC
d_call: TRBD1; v_call: TRBV7-2; clone_size: -; j_call: TRBJ2-3; cdr3_aa: CASSQTGTGVPDTQYF; cdr3_nt: TGTGCCAGCAGCCAAACCGGGACAGGGGTTCCAGATACGCAGTATTTT
d_call: -; v_call: TRBV5-1; clone_size: -; j_call: TRBJ2-3; cdr3_aa: CASSFREPTDTQYF; cdr3_nt: TGCGCCAGCAGCTTCAGGGAACCCACAGATACGCAGTATTTT
d_call: TRBD1; v_call: TRBV7-6; clone_size: -; j_call: TRBJ2-1; cdr3_aa: CASSQPTGGEQFF; cdr3_nt: TGTGCCAGCAGCCAACCGACAGGGGGTGAGCAGTTCTTC
d_call: -; v_call: TRBV5-1; clone_size: -; j_call: TRBJ1-1; cdr3_aa: CASRKEPQGEAMNTEAFF; cdr3_nt: TGCGCCAGCAGGAAAGAACCACAGGGCGAGGCGATGAACACTGAAGCTTTCTTT
d_call: -; v_call: TRBV29-1; clone_size: -; j_call: TRBJ2-1; cdr3_aa: CSVGGGYYNEQFF; cdr3_nt: TGCAGCGTTGGAGGCGGGTATTACAATGAGCAGTTCTTC
d_call: -; v_call: TRBV5-1; clone_size: -; j_call: TRBJ1-1; cdr3_aa: CASSLISGTEAFF; cdr3_nt: TGCGCCAGCAGCTTGATTTCAGGGACTGAAGCTTTCTTT
d_call: TRBD2; v_call: TRBV6-1; clone_size: -; j_call: TRBJ2-3; cdr3_aa: CASSSGRASDTQYF; cdr3_nt: TGTGCCAGCAGTAGCGGGAGGGCCTCAGATACGCAGTATTTT
d_call: -; v_call: TRBV7-8; clone_size: once; j_call: TRBJ2-3; cdr3_aa: CASSLVSGGSQTDTQYF; cdr3_nt: TGTGCCAGCAGCTTAGTTTCCGGCGGGTCCCAGACAGATACGCAGTATTTT
d_call: -; v_call: TRBV6-1; clone_size: -; j_call: TRBJ2-7; cdr3_aa: CAIGLPSYEQYF; cdr3_nt: TGTGCCATTGGACTGCCGTCCTACGAGCAGTACTTC
d_call: -; v_call: TRBV2; clone_size: -; j_call: TRBJ1-5; cdr3_aa: CASSEALRGGSNQPQHF; cdr3_nt: TGTGCCAGCAGTGAAGCGCTTCGAGGGGGAAGCAATCAGCCCCAGCATTTT
d_call: -; v_call: TRBV9; clone_size: -; j_call: TRBJ1-1; cdr3_aa: CASSVQGGNTEAFF; cdr3_nt: TGTGCCAGCAGCGTACAAGGGGGGAACACTGAAGCTTTCTTT
d_call: TRBD1; v_call: TRBV5-4; clone_size: -; j_call: TRBJ1-2; cdr3_aa: CASSLGGDRGPYGYTF; cdr3_nt: TGTGCCAGCAGCTTGGGAGGGGACAGGGGACCCTATGGCTACACCTTC
d_call: TRBD1; v_call: TRBV11-2; clone_size: -; j_call: TRBJ2-7; cdr3_aa: CASSRDRDSYEQYF; cdr3_nt: TGTGCCAGCAGCCGAGACAGGGACTCCTACGAGCAGTACTTC
d_call: TRBD2; v_call: TRBV18; clone_size: -; j_call: TRBJ2-1; cdr3_aa: CASSPLAGDQHDEQFF; cdr3_nt: TGTGCCAGCTCGCCCTTAGCGGGGGACCAACACGATGAGCAGTTCTTC
d_call: TRBD2; v_call: TRBV19; clone_size: -; j_call: TRBJ2-1; cdr3_aa: CASSILNPSSGGAYNEQFF; cdr3_nt: TGTGCCAGTAGTATACTAAATCCCTCTAGCGGGGGGGCCTACAATGAGCAGTTCTTC
d_call: -; v_call: TRBV11-2; clone_size: few; j_call: TRBJ2-6; cdr3_aa: CASSTQWGDATSGANVLTF; cdr3_nt: TGTGCCAGCAGCACCCAATGGGGGGACGCGACCTCTGGGGCCAACGTCCTGACTTTC
d_call: TRBD1; v_call: TRBV2; clone_size: -; j_call: TRBJ1-2; cdr3_aa: CASRGGAVRGYTF; cdr3_nt: TGTGCCAGCAGAGGGGGCGCGGTTCGAGGCTACACCTTC
d_call: -; v_call: TRBV9; clone_size: -; j_call: TRBJ1-3; cdr3_aa: CASSEQGNSGNTIYF; cdr3_nt: TGTGCCAGCAGCGAGCAGGGTAACTCTGGAAACACCATATATTTT
d_call: TRBD2; v_call: TRBV7-9; clone_size: -; j_call: TRBJ2-2; cdr3_aa: CASSLRTSGNTGELFF; cdr3_nt: TGTGCCAGCAGCTTAAGGACTAGCGGGAACACCGGGGAGCTGTTTTTT
d_call: TRBD2; v_call: TRBV5-1; clone_size: -; j_call: TRBJ2-2; cdr3_aa: CASSAGLAGGPGTGELFF; cdr3_nt: TGCGCCAGCAGCGCCGGACTAGCGGGAGGGCCTGGAACCGGGGAGCTGTTTTTT
d_call: -; v_call: TRBV29-1; clone_size: -; j_call: TRBJ2-1; cdr3_aa: CSVEGLGEQFF; cdr3_nt: TGCAGCGTTGAAGGGCTAGGAGAGCAGTTCTTC
d_call: -; v_call: TRBV5-6; clone_size: -; j_call: TRBJ2-7; cdr3_aa: CASSSAGSSYEQYF; cdr3_nt: TGTGCCAGCAGCAGTGCCGGGAGCTCCTACGAGCAGTACTTC
d_call: -; v_call: TRBV5-5; clone_size: -; j_call: TRBJ1-2; cdr3_aa: CASRPQTALTIFGYTF; cdr3_nt: TGTGCCAGCAGACCCCAGACAGCCCTAACTATATTTGGCTACACCTTC